This T cell receptor (beta chain) is drawn from a study of T cell repertoires in cytomegalovirus infection. Turning to the study itself: Public TCR beta signatures provided an indication of both CMV infection and a matching HLA type. Whole-study results and caveats: Clonotypes of TCR beta that were HLA-C-restricted and CMV-specific dominated the ex vivo response.

Trimming removed 4 bases at V and 7 bases at J, with 20 bases between. The CDR3 length is 16 residues. TCRdb processed the reads anew with MiXCR; each CDR3 protein has one entry. The sample lists some 940,000 distinct CDR3 sequences; approximately 32% were seen once. There are a few counts of this clonotype. The antigen remains unidentified. The sequenced sample was cultured CD8+ T cells from PBMCs, obtained from culture after CMV antigen stimulation. The chain couples TRBV12-3 or TRBV12-4 to TRBJ1-5; tentatively, D is TRBD1 (6 bases). The TCR originated in a human donor in good health (CMV status not recorded). Some clones in this sample may be carry-over from other donors' samples. The CDR3: CASSSPGQGIKQPQHF. The CDR3 region has the DNA TGTGCCAGCAGTTCGCCGGGGCAGGGGATAAAGCAGCCCCAGCATTTT.